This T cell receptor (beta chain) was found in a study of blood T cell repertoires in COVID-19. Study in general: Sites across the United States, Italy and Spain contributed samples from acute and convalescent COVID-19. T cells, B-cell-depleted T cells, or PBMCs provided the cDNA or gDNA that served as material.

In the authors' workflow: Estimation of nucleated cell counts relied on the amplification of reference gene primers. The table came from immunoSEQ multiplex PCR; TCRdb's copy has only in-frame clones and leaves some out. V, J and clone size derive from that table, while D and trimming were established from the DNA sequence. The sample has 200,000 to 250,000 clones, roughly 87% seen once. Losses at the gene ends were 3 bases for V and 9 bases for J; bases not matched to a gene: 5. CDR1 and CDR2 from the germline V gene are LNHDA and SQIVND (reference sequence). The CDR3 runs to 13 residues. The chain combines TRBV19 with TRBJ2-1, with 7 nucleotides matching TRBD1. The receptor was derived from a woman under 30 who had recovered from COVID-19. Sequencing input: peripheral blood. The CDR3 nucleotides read TGTGCCAGTAGTATGGAAGGGGGCGGTGAGCAGTTCTTC. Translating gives CASSMEGGGEQFF.